The 22 T cell receptor beta chains below all came from one sample that was sequenced in a study of PD-1 blockade in mismatch repair-deficient tumors. Generated by immunoSEQ multiplex PCR, the TCRdb table keeps only in-frame clones and is missing some. Of 35,000 to 40,000 clones in the sample, 79% were seen once. The input for sequencing was peripheral blood, taken 4 weeks after starting pembrolizumab. The receptor set was obtained from an adult with mismatch repair-deficient cancer.

V and J are TRBV29-1 and TRBJ2-1, with D unresolved. V was shortened by 4 bases and J by 4 bases, with 8 bases between the two germline ends. The CDR3 length is 12 residues. Germline values: CDR1 SQVTM, CDR2 ANQGSEA. CDR3: CSVVDFYNEQFF. The CDR3 DNA reads TGCAGCGTTGTAGACTTTTACAATGAGCAGTTCTTC.

V gene TRBV6-6 combines with J gene TRBJ2-7; no reliable D call. The CDR3 extends over 14 amino acids. Germline V lookup: CDR1 MNHNY, CDR2 SVGAGI (reference sequence). The V end lost 0 bases, the J end lost 3 bases, and 9 bases lay between the germline ends. Here the CDR3 reads CASSYSGQNYEQYF. The CDR3 DNA reads TGTGCCAGCAGTTACTCAGGCCAGAACTACGAGCAGTACTTC.

The chain is built from TRBV18 and TRBJ1-1, with D possibly TRBD1 on 6 matching bases. CDR3 length: 15 residues. Germline V gene sequence: CDR1 KGHSH, CDR2 LQKENI. Trimming stripped 3 bases from V and 4 bases from J, with 15 bases between. The CDR3 loop is CASSPQGQGATEAFF. CDR3 in DNA: TGTGCCAGCTCACCTCAGGGGCAAGGTGCCACTGAAGCTTTCTTT.

The chain is built from TRBV7-6 and TRBJ2-1; D unresolved. V lost 1 base and J 5 bases, leaving 21 bases between the germline ends. Looked up from germline, CDR1 is SGHVS and CDR2 is FNYEAQ. The CDR3 totals 18 residues. The CDR3: CASSLGAWKGGKNNEQFF. As DNA, the CDR3 is TGTGCCAGCAGCTTAGGCGCCTGGAAGGGTGGAAAAAACAATGAGCAGTTCTTC.

The chain couples TRBV11-2 to TRBJ2-1, with TRBD2 matching over 7 bases. V lost 3 bases, J lost 4 bases, and 9 bases stayed unmatched. Germline CDR1 SGHAT, CDR2 FQNNGV. This CDR3 has 16 amino acids. DNA of the CDR3: TGTGCCAGCAGCTTGACGCCGGGACTACCTTACAATGAGCAGTTCTTC. Its protein is CASSLTPGLPYNEQFF.

The rearrangement uses TRBV5-3 and TRBJ2-1, with TRBD1 as a possible D gene (5 bases). TRBV5-3 is an open reading frame whose function is uncertain. With 6 bases removed from V and 3 bases from J, the gap between germline ends came to 16 bases. CDR3 length: 15 residues. The CDR3: CARTLQEYLYNEQFF. CDR3 bases: TGTGCCAGAACCCTACAGGAATATCTCTACAATGAGCAGTTCTTC.

The CDR3 spells CASSGLALTDTQYF. DNA for the CDR3: TGCGCCAGCTCGGGACTAGCGCTCACAGATACGCAGTATTTT. The chain has TRBV10-2 and TRBJ2-3, with 10 bases matching TRBD2. The germline CDR1 and CDR2 sequences are WSHSY and SAAADI. The trim removed 8 bases at V and 2 bases at J, leaving 4 bases unmatched. The CDR3 runs 14 residues.

The chain carries TRBV19 and TRBJ2-2, with a weak D call TRBD2 (5 bases). The germline V gene has CDR1 LNHDA and CDR2 SQIVND (reference sequence). The V end was cut by 5 bases, the J end by 5 bases, with 12 bases between. The CDR3 is 14 amino acids. CDR3 residues: CASSWTGITGELFF. CDR3 nucleotide sequence: TGTGCCAGTAGTTGGACTGGCATAACCGGGGAGCTGTTTTTT.

The chain carries TRBV27 and TRBJ1-4; 9 bases agree with TRBD1. The junction had 7 bases not matched to a gene; V was cut back by 6 bases and J by 8 bases. The CDR3 is 14 amino acids. Germline values: CDR1 MNHEY, CDR2 SMNVEV (reference sequence). The CDR3, as DNA: TGTGCCAGCAGGAAACAGGGGGCGGAGGAAAAACTGTTTTTT. This encodes CASRKQGAEEKLFF.

This rearrangement joins TRBV21-1 to TRBJ2-5; TRBD2, the table's D call, lacks a check against the DNA. TRBV21-1 is flagged as a pseudogene. CDR3 size: 14 residues. The CDR3 DNA reads as TGTGCCAGCAGCAAAATCCTAGCGGAAGAGACCCAGTACTTC. Translation gives CASSKILAEETQYF.

V and J are TRBV6-5 and TRBJ1-1; no definite D call. CDR1 MNHEY and CDR2 SVGAGI come from the germline V gene. This CDR3 region has 13 residues. The V end was cut by 4 bases, the J end by 3 bases, with 9 bases between. The CDR3 sequence is CASSSRKHTEAFF. CDR3 DNA sequence: TGTGCCAGCAGTTCCCGAAAACACACTGAAGCTTTCTTT.

The chain links TRBV19 to TRBJ2-7; maybe TRBD1 (5 bases). V lost 2 bases, J lost 3 bases, and 14 bases lay in between. Germline V gene sequence: CDR1 LNHDA, CDR2 SQIVND (reference sequence). This CDR3 contains 15 residues. The CDR3 DNA reads as TGTGCCAGTAGTATACGTCAAGGGGCAGGCTACGAGCAGTACTTC. This translates into CASSIRQGAGYEQYF.

The gene calls are TRBV6-5 and TRBJ1-1; TRBD1 matches at 7 bases. V was clipped by 2 bases and J by 4 bases; unmatched bases: 4. The CDR3 extends over 14 amino acids. CDR1 and CDR2 from the germline V gene are MNHEY and SVGAGI. The CDR3 loop is CASSYRTGATEAFF. The CDR3 DNA reads TGTGCCAGCAGTTACAGAACAGGGGCCACTGAAGCTTTCTTT.

V gene TRBV5-5 combines with J gene TRBJ2-5, with 7 bases matching TRBD2. Trimming took 4 bases from V and 4 from J; bases not matched to a gene: 4. The CDR3 is 13 residues long. Germline CDR1 reads SGHKS; CDR2 reads YYEKEE (reference sequence). The CDR3 spells CASSPTSLETQYF. CDR3 DNA: TGTGCCAGCAGCCCGACTAGCTTAGAGACCCAGTACTTC.

This clone was found once. The V gene is TRBV4-3, the J gene TRBJ2-6; either TRBD1 or TRBD2 may supply D (5 bases each). V was clipped by 1 base and J by 0 bases, with 7 bases between them. The germline V gene has CDR1 LGHNA and CDR2 YSLEER. This CDR3 region has 16 residues. The CDR3 nucleotides are TGCGCCAGCAGCCAAGGAGGGGCCTCTGGGGCCAACGTCCTGACTTTC. Translated: CASSQGGASGANVLTF.

The genes are TRBV19 and TRBJ2-7; 7 bases fit TRBD2. V lost 8 bases to trimming and J lost 6 bases; unmatched junction nucleotides: 22. The CDR3 length is 17 residues. In germline, CDR1 is LNHDA, CDR2 SQIVND (reference sequence). CDR3 bases: TGTGCCAGTGGCCACGTTAATTATGCGGGAGTAGCATCCGAGCAGTACTTC. It encodes CASGHVNYAGVASEQYF.

V and J are TRBV7-2 and TRBJ1-2, with D unresolved. The CDR3 sequence is 13 residues long. Germline V gene data show CDR1 as SGHTA and CDR2 as FQGNSA. Trimming took off 7 bases at V and 8 bases at J, with 17 bases between the two ends. CDR3 nucleotides: TGTGCCAGCACCCCGCCAGAGGGTGAGGGCTACACCTTC. Encoded protein: CASTPPEGEGYTF.

V usage is TRBV10-2 and J usage is TRBJ2-1, with a tentative D call TRBD2 (6 bases). The CDR3 contains 14 residues. Trimming took off 9 bases at V and 6 bases at J, with 18 bases between the two ends. CDR1 and CDR2 from the germline V gene are WSHSY and SAAADI. For the CDR3, the DNA is TGCGCCAGTGAAACTGGAGGGAACCGCAATGAGCAGTTCTTC. Translated: CASETGGNRNEQFF.

The chain uses TRBV4-1 and TRBJ2-6; D not resolved. V lost 0 bases and J lost 6, with 21 bases in between. Germline CDR1 MGHRA, CDR2 YSYEKL. The CDR3 runs to 19 residues. The CDR3 DNA reads TGCGCCAGCAGCCAAGAGGCAGGCCGGGTTGTTAGGAAGGCCAACGTCCTGACTTTC. It yields the protein CASSQEAGRVVRKANVLTF.

The chain couples TRBV25-1 to TRBJ2-1, with a weak D call TRBD2 (5 bases). This CDR3 spans 14 amino acids. The germline gives CDR1 MGHDK, CDR2 SYGVNS. V was shortened by 5 bases and J by 7 bases, with 15 bases between the two germline ends. As DNA, the CDR3 is TGTGCCAGCAGTAACGGAGAGGGCGGAAATGAGCAGTTCTTC. Translated, it gives CASSNGEGGNEQFF.

The genes are TRBV7-9 and TRBJ1-4; the match to TRBD1 covers 9 bases. Germline V gives CDR1 SEHNR, CDR2 FQNEAQ (reference sequence). The CDR3 has 16 residues. The J segment lost 5 bases and the V segment lost 1 base, leaving 5 bases of the junction unmatched. CDR3 sequence (DNA): TGTGCCAGCAGCTTAGAACTGACAGGGGGAAATGAAAAACTGTTTTTT. Translated, it gives CASSLELTGGNEKLFF. The whole variable domain, filled in from reference TRBV7-9 and TRBJ1-4, reads DTGVSQNPRHKITKRGQNVTFRCDPISEHNRLYWYRQTLGQGPEFLTYFQNEAQLEKSRLLSDRFSAERPKGSFSTLEIQRTEQGDSAMYLCASSLELTGGNEKLFFGSGTQLSVL.

The genes are TRBV5-1 and TRBJ2-6, with 12 nucleotides matching TRBD2. The CDR3 runs to 20 residues. Germline V gives CDR1 SGHRS, CDR2 YFSETQ. V dropped 2 bases and J dropped 0; count of bases not matched to a gene: 9. This chain's CDR3 is CASSLRQLAGGLSGANVLTF. The CDR3 DNA is TGCGCCAGCAGCTTACGCCAACTAGCGGGAGGCCTCTCTGGGGCCAACGTCCTGACTTTC.